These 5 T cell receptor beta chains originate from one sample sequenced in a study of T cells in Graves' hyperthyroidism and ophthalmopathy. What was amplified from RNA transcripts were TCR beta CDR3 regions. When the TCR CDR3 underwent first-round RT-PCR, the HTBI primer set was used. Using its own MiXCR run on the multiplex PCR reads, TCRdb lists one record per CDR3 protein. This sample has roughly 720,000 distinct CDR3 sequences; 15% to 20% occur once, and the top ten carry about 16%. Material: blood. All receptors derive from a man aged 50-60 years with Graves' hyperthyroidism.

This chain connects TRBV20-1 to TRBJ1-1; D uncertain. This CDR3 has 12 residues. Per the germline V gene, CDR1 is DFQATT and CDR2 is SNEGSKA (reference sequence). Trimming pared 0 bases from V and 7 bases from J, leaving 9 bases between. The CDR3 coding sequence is TGCAGTGCTAGAGATAACCAATATGAAGCTTTCTTT. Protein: CSARDNQYEAFF.

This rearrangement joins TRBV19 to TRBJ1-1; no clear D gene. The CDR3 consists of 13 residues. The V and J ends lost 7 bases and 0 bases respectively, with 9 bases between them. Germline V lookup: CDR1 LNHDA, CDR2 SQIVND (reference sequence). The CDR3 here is CASTEVMNTEAFF. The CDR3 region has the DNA TGTGCCAGTACTGAGGTTATGAACACTGAAGCTTTCTTT.

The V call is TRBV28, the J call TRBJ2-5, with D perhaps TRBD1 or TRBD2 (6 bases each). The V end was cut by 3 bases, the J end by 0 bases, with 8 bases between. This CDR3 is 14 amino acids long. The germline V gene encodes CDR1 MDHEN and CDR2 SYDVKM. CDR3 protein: CASSFGGYQETQYF. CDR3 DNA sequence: TGTGCCAGCAGTTTCGGGGGCTACCAAGAGACCCAGTACTTC.

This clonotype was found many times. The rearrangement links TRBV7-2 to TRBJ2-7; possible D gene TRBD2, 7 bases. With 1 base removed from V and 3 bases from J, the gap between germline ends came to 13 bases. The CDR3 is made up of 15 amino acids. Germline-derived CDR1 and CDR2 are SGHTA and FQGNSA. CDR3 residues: CASSLVGGGNYEQYF. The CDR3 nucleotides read TGTGCCAGCAGCTTAGTTGGCGGGGGCAACTACGAGCAGTACTTC. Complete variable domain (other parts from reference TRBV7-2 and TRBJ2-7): GAGVSQSPSNKVTEKGKDVELRCDPISGHTALYWYRQSLGQGLEFLIYFQGNSAPDKSGLPSDRFSAERTGGSVSTLTIQRTQQEDSAVYLCASSLVGGGNYEQYFGPGTRLTVT.

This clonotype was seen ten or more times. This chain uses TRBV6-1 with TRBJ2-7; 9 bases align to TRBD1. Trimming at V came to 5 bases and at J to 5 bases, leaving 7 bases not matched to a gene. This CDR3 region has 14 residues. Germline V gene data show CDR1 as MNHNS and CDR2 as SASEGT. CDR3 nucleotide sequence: TGTGCCAGCAGTTCCGGGACAGGGCGGAACGAGCAGTACTTC. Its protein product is CASSSGTGRNEQYF.